This T cell receptor (beta chain) was observed in a study of identical twins. Broader study findings: Surplus twin overlap in beta out-of-frame sequences was less pronounced. Among out-of-frame alpha sequences shared by twins, low generation probability occurred in excess. Potential partial confounding of zero-insertion analyses by invariant MAIT and iNKT cells was noted.

This clonotype occurred a few times. Its antigen is still unknown. V was pared by 0 bases and J by 4 bases, with 11 bases between. CDR1 is SGHDT, CDR2 YYEEEE, per germline. This CDR3 contains 15 residues. Addition of a universal primer site occurred through template switching, and cDNA carried unique molecular identifiers. Each CDR3 protein gets one entry after TCRdb re-called the 5' RACE reads with MiXCR. Of 1.5 million to 2 million distinct CDR3 sequences in the sample, about 31% were seen once. Sequencing was performed on cord blood. The clonotype comes from a newborn girl in good health. The gene calls are TRBV5-6 and TRBJ2-1; TRBD1 might be the D (6 bases). In DNA form, the CDR3 reads TGTGCCAGCAGCTTGGCCCCCGGGACATACAATGAGCAGTTCTTC. Translation: CASSLAPGTYNEQFF.